This TCR beta chain was observed in a study of blood T cell repertoires in COVID-19. The wider study: Samples representing acute and convalescent COVID-19 were sourced from the United States, Italy and Spain. T cells, B-cell-depleted T cells, or PBMCs provided the cDNA or gDNA that served as material.

Per the original methods: Counts of nucleated cells, estimated from reference gene primer amplification, were obtained. TCRdb keeps only in-frame clones here, not all; method: immunoSEQ multiplex PCR. From that table come the V and J calls and clone size; the DNA was used to work out D and trimming. The table has about 200,000 clones, under 90% seen once. Per germline, CDR1 LNHDA and CDR2 SQIVND (reference sequence). The CDR3 has 15 residues. V was pared by 3 bases and J by 5 bases, with 16 bases between. The study assigned cohorts using participant-reported clinical history. The chain joins TRBV19 to TRBJ1-2; D remains unclear. Sequencing was done on a sample of PBMCs or T cells enriched from blood (not recorded which). This receptor was identified in a woman aged 25 to 39 with acute COVID-19. The CDR3 DNA follows: TGTGCCAGTAGTATCTGGAGCCGGGTCCCGTATGGCTACACCTTC. This translates into CASSIWSRVPYGYTF. The whole variable domain, remainder taken from reference TRBV19 and TRBJ1-2, is DGGITQSPKYLFRKEGQNVTLSCEQNLNHDAMYWYRQDPGQGLRLIYYSQIVNDFQKGDIAEGYSVSREKKESFPLTVTSAQKNPTAFYLCASSIWSRVPYGYTFGSGTRLTVV.